The 10 T cell receptor beta chains given below trace back to one sample, sequenced in a study of T cell responses to AZD1222 COVID-19 vaccine. The data were produced by immunoSEQ multiplex PCR, yet TCRdb's version contains in-frame clones alone and is incomplete. The sample includes around 88,000 clones, roughly 90% of them seen just once. The input for sequencing was peripheral blood, taken on day 0 of MenACWY control vaccination. The source is an adult in good health.

The CDR3 reads CASTGLSSYEQYF. The CDR3, as DNA: TGTGCCAGCACAGGCCTTAGCTCCTACGAGCAGTACTTC. The rearrangement uses TRBV2 and TRBJ2-7; no reliable D call. V dropped 7 bases and J dropped 0 bases, with 10 bases sitting between them. Germline CDR1 is SNHLY and CDR2 is FYNNEI. This CDR3 spans 13 amino acids.

The chain combines TRBV5-1 with TRBJ1-3, with D maybe TRBD1 (5 bases). Trimming removed 5 bases from V and 0 bases from J, with 12 bases in between. CDR3 length equals 15 residues. CDR1 and CDR2 (germline): SGHRS, YFSETQ. CDR3 DNA: TGCGCCAGCAGGCCGACAGACTTCTCTGGAAACACCATATATTTT. Amino acids: CASRPTDFSGNTIYF.

The V and J genes are TRBV7-2 and TRBJ2-2; 7 bases match TRBD1. CDR3 size: 16 residues. The J segment lost 5 bases and the V segment lost 4 bases, leaving 10 bases of the junction unmatched. The germline CDR1 and CDR2 sequences are SGHTA and FQGNSA. DNA of the CDR3: TGTGCCAGCAGCTATCACGACAGGGTTCTGACCGGGGAGCTGTTTTTT. Translation gives CASSYHDRVLTGELFF.

This clone was observed a few times. V is TRBV18 and J is TRBJ1-2; 9 positions agree with TRBD1. The ends lost 3 bases at V and 5 bases at J; junction bases unmatched: 13. Germline-derived CDR1 and CDR2 are KGHSH and LQKENI. The CDR3 length is 17 residues. The CDR3 DNA reads as TGTGCCAGCTCACCCCAAGCGGGACAGGGATTGAAGTATGGCTACACCTTC. This codes for CASSPQAGQGLKYGYTF.

The chain joins TRBV30 to TRBJ1-6; TRBD1 is a possible D gene (5 bases). Germline CDR1 reads GTSNPN; CDR2 reads SVGIG (reference sequence). V lost 5 bases and J lost 12, with 8 bases in between. CDR3 length: 10 amino acids. The CDR3 DNA sequence: TGTGCCTGGGGTACAGGACCCCTCCACTTT. This codes for CAWGTGPLHF.

The V gene is TRBV7-3, the J gene TRBJ2-2; D assignment may be TRBD1 or TRBD2 (5 bases each). With 6 bases removed from V and 3 bases from J, the gap between germline ends came to 14 bases. Germline CDR1 reads SGHTA; CDR2 reads FQGTGA. The CDR3 totals 15 residues. CDR3 DNA: TGTGCCAGCAGTCGGGGCAGCTCGGACACCGGGGAGCTGTTTTTT. Translation: CASSRGSSDTGELFF.

V is TRBV27 and J is TRBJ1-3, with a weak D call TRBD1 (6 bases). This CDR3 is built from 16 residues. V was shortened by 5 bases and J by 2 bases, with 16 bases between the two germline ends. Germline V CDR1 and CDR2: MNHEY, SMNVEV (reference sequence). The CDR3 is CASSPIGQFTGNTIYF. The CDR3, as DNA: TGTGCCAGCAGTCCCATAGGACAGTTTACTGGAAACACCATATATTTT.

The chain combines TRBV3-1 (or the pseudogene TRBV3-2) with TRBJ2-5; D possibly corresponds to TRBD2 (5 bases). Trimming removed 0 bases from V and 7 bases from J, with 15 bases in between. Germline CDR1 LGHDT, CDR2 YNNKEL (reference sequence). The CDR3 runs 15 residues. In nucleotides, the CDR3 is TGTGCCAGCAGCCAAGATAGCGCCCGACCAGGGACCCAGTACTTC. It codes for CASSQDSARPGTQYF.

This chain uses TRBV5-4 with TRBJ2-2; D may be TRBD1 (5 bases). Germline V gene data show CDR1 as SGHNT and CDR2 as YYREEE (reference sequence). The CDR3 length is 16 residues. The ends were cut back, 4 bases at V and 4 bases at J, with 17 bases in the middle. The CDR3 nucleotides read TGTGCCAGCAGCCTTCTACAGCAGGGTCTCACCGGGGAGCTGTTTTTT. Its translation is CASSLLQQGLTGELFF.

The chain joins TRBV14 to TRBJ1-2, with TRBD1 matching 10 bases. CDR1 and CDR2 (germline): SGHDN, FVKESK. The CDR3 is 18 amino acids. The V segment lost 2 bases and the J segment 0 bases; nucleotides outside the gene matches: 9. CDR3 amino acids: CASSQTGTGAIANYGYTF. The CDR3, as DNA: TGTGCCAGCAGCCAAACCGGGACAGGGGCGATAGCTAACTATGGCTACACCTTC.